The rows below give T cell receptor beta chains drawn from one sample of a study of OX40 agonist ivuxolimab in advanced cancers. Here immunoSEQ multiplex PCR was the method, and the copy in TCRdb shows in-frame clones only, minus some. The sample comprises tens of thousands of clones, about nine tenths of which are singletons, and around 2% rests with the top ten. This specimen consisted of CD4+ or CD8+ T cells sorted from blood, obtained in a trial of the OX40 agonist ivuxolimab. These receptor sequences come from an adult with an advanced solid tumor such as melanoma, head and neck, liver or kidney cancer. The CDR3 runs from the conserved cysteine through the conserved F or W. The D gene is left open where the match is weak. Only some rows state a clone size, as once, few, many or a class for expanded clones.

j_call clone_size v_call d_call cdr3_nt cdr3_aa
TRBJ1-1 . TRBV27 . TGTGCCAGCAGTTTCGGGGATGCGAGGAAGGGCACTGAAGCTTTCTTT CASSFGDARKGTEAFF
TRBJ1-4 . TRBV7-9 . TGTGCCAGCAGCTCCTGGGGGGACGGTGAAAAACTGTTTTTT CASSSWGDGEKLFF
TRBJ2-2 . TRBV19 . TGTGCCAGTAGAAACACCGGGGAGCTGTTTTTT CASRNTGELFF
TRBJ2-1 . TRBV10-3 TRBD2 TGTGCCATCCGCGGGGGATCAAGAAATGAGCAGTTCTTC CAIRGGSRNEQFF
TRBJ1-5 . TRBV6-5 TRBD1 TGTGCCACCAGGGACAGTTATAGCAATCAGCCCCAGCATTTT CATRDSYSNQPQHF
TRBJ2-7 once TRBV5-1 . TGCGCCAGCAGCCCCCAACAGGGAAATGGCTACGAGCAGTACTTC CASSPQQGNGYEQYF
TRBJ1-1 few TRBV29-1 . TGCAGCGTCACCCCCTGGGGTGCGGGGGCTTTCTTT CSVTPWGAGAFF
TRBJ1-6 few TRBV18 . TGTGCCAGCTCGGACAGCCAAAATTCACCCCTCCACTTT CASSDSQNSPLHF
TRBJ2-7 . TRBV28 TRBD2 TGTGCCAGCAGTTTTAGCGGGGGGGGCTCCTACGAGCAGTACTTC CASSFSGGGSYEQYF
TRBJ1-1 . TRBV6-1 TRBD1 TGTGCCAGCGGGACAGGGCGCCACACTGAAGCTTTCTTT CASGTGRHTEAFF
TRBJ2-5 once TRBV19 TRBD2 TGTGCCAGTAGTCCCCCGGGACTAGCGGGGGAGGCCTCTTGGGCCCAGTACTTC CASSPPGLAGEASWAQYF
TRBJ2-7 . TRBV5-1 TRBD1 TGCGCCAGCAGCTTGGGACAGGGTAACTACGAGCAGTACTTC CASSLGQGNYEQYF
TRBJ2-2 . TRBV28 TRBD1 TGTGCCAGCAGGACAGGGAGTAACACCGGGGAGCTGTTTTTT CASRTGSNTGELFF
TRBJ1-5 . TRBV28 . TGTGCCAGCAGTTTAGGGGAGACAGGTTTGGGTCAGCCCCAGCATTTT CASSLGETGLGQPQHF
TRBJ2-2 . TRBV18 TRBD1 TGTGCCAGCTCAAGAGGGACAGGGGACACCGGGGAGCTGTTTTTT CASSRGTGDTGELFF
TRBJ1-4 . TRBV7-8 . TGTGCCAGCAGCTTAGGTCTTCGGGGATCCCCTAATGAAAAACTGTTTTTT CASSLGLRGSPNEKLFF
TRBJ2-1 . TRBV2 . TGTGCCAGCAGTGCACGGGACAACACCTACAATGAGCAGTTCTTC CASSARDNTYNEQFF
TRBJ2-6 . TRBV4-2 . TGTGCCAGCAGCCAAGGGGGAGTCACTGGGGCCAACGTCCTGACTTTC CASSQGGVTGANVLTF
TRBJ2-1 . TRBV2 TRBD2 TGTGCCAGCAGCGCCCTTTGGGGGGGGAATGAGCAGTTCTTC CASSALWGGNEQFF
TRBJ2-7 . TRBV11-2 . TGTGCCAGCAGCCCGACAGTTTACGAGCAGTACTTC CASSPTVYEQYF
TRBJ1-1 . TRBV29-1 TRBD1 TGCAGCGTTGAAGTCCCCGAGGACAGGGGGCTTGTGACTTTCTTT CSVEVPEDRGLVTFF
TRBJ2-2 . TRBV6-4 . TGTGCCAGCAGTAATTCTCCCGAGACCGGGGAGCTGTTTTTT CASSNSPETGELFF
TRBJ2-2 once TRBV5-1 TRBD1 TGCGCCAGCACCTGGGGTAGGACAGGGGGTGCCGGGGAGCTGTTTTTT CASTWGRTGGAGELFF
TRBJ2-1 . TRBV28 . TGTGCCAGCATTGGGACAACTTACAATGAGCAGTTCTTC CASIGTTYNEQFF
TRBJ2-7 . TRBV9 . TGTGCCAGCAGCCGTGGGGCAGGGAACTTGATCGACGAGCAGTACTTC CASSRGAGNLIDEQYF
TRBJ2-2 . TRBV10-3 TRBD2 TGTGCCATCAGTCTAGCGGGAGTGTTGACCGGGGAGCTGTTTTTT CAISLAGVLTGELFF
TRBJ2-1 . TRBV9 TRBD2 TGTGCCAGCAGCGCCTATCTAGCGGGCGAGAATGAGCAGTTCTTC CASSAYLAGENEQFF
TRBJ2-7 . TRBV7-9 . TGTGCCAGCAGCGACAACACCTACGAGCAGTACTTC CASSDNTYEQYF
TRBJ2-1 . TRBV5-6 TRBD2 TGTGCCAGCAGTTTGGGAGGGGAGGGCTCCTACAATGAGCAGTTCTTC CASSLGGEGSYNEQFF
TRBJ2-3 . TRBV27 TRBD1 TGTGCCAGCAGCCCGGGGACAGGGGAACATACGCAGTATTTT CASSPGTGEHTQYF
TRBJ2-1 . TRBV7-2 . TGTGCCAGCAGCTTAGCCGCCAGGACAGAGTACAATGAGCAGTTCTTC CASSLAARTEYNEQFF
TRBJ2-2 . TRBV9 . TGTGCCAGCAGCGTAGGGATGGGACCAGTGAACACCGGGGAGCTGTTTTTT CASSVGMGPVNTGELFF
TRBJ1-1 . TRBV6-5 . TGTGCCAGCAGTTTTCAGGAGGGGAACACTGAAGCTTTCTTT CASSFQEGNTEAFF
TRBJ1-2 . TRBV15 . TGTGCCACCAGCAGAGATACACCCAGGGGCCCCGCCTTTTATGGCTACACCTTC CATSRDTPRGPAFYGYTF
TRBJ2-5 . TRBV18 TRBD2 TGTGCCAGCTCACCAACGCGGGGGGGCGTGGAGACCCAGTACTTC CASSPTRGGVETQYF
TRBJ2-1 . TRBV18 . TGTGCCAGCTCACAATCAGCGGTACGCTCTGAGCAGTTCTTC CASSQSAVRSEQFF
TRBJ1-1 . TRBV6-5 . TGTGCCAGCAGTTACGCAGGGGACACTGAAGCTTTCTTT CASSYAGDTEAFF
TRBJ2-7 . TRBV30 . TGTGCCTGGAGTGTCCTACCCCTATCCTACGAGCAGTACTTC CAWSVLPLSYEQYF
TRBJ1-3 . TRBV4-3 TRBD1 TGCGCCAGCAGCCAAGATGACAGGGACACTGGAAACACCATATATTTT CASSQDDRDTGNTIYF
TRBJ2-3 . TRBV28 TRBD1 TGTGCCAGCAGTTTAGGGGACAGTCGTAGAGATACGCAGTATTTT CASSLGDSRRDTQYF
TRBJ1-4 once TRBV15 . TGTGCCACCAGCAGAGATCGTACAGGGCGAAAACTGTTTTTT CATSRDRTGRKLFF
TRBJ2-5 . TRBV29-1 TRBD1 TGCAGCGTTGAAGAGGGCTCTCAGGGGGCTGGGACCCAGTACTTC CSVEEGSQGAGTQYF
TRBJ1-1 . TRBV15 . TGTGCCACCAGCAGAGGACAGACGAACACTGAAGCTTTCTTT CATSRGQTNTEAFF
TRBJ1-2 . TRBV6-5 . TGTGCCAGCAGTTACGTGCGGGGGAGGCTTGGAGGCTACACCTTC CASSYVRGRLGGYTF
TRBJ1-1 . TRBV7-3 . TGTGCCAGCAGCTTACAGGGACTGAACACTGAAGCTTTCTTT CASSLQGLNTEAFF
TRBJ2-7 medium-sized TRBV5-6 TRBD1 TGTGCCAGCAGCTACGGGACAGGGGGCTACGAGCAGTACTTC CASSYGTGGYEQYF